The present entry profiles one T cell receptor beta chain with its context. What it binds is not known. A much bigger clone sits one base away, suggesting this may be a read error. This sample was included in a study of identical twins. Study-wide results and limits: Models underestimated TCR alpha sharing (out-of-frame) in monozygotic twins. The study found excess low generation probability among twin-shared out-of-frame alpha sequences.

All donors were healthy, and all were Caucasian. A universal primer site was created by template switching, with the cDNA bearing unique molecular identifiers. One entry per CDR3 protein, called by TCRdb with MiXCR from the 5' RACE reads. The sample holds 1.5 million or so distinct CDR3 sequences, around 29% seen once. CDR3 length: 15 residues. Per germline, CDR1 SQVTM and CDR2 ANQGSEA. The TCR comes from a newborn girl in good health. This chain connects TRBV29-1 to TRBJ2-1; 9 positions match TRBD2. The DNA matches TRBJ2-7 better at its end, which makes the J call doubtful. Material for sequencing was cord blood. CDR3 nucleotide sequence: TGCAGCGCAGTAGCGGGAGCGTTTAGGAACAATGAGCAGTACTTC. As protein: CSAVAGAFRNNEQYF.